Listed below are T cell receptor beta chains from one sample, sequenced in a study of regulatory T cells in long-lasting Graves disease. MiXCR, applied by TCRdb to the multiplex PCR reads, yields one record per CDR3 protein. The sample has about 430,000 distinct CDR3 sequences, around 23% seen once; the top ten hold approximately 14%. This sample comprised peripheral blood mononuclear cells (PBMCs), obtained when the disease was refractory, from a patient treated with antithyroid drugs. These receptors were collected from a female donor with Graves disease. Each CDR3 is given with its conserved first and last residue. The order of the fields is J gene, V gene, clone size, D gene, CDR3 DNA, CDR3 protein. The D gene is left open where the match is weak. Clone size is not always given. Where it is, it says once, few, many or a class for expanded clones.

J: TRBJ2-7; V: TRBV5-1; size: many; D: TRBD2; DNA: TGCGCCAGCAGGGGACTAGCGGGATCCCACGAGCAGTACTTC; CDR3: CASRGLAGSHEQYF
J: TRBJ2-2; V: TRBV20-1; size: .; D: .; DNA: TGCAGTGCTGCCCACCGAGGACTACCGAACACCGGGGAGCTGTTTTTT; CDR3: CSAAHRGLPNTGELFF
J: TRBJ1-5; V: TRBV28; size: many; D: .; DNA: TGTGCCAGCAGTGAGGGAGTTAGCAATCAGCCCCAGCATTTT; CDR3: CASSEGVSNQPQHF
J: TRBJ2-7; V: TRBV2; size: many; D: .; DNA: TGTGCCAGCAGTGATTCCGGGGAGCAGTACTTC; CDR3: CASSDSGEQYF
J: TRBJ2-7; V: TRBV5-1; size: few; D: .; DNA: TGCGCCAGTAATCAGGACAGCAACTCCTACGAGCAGTACTTC; CDR3: CASNQDSNSYEQYF
J: TRBJ2-7; V: TRBV20-1; size: few; D: TRBD2; DNA: TGCAGTGCCGGGGGGACTAGCGGAATACAGGGCTACGAGCAGTACTTC; CDR3: CSAGGTSGIQGYEQYF
J: TRBJ1-2; V: TRBV28; size: many; D: .; DNA: TGTGCCAGCACCTCCTCGGGGGAGCAAGGCTACACCTTC; CDR3: CASTSSGEQGYTF
J: TRBJ2-5; V: TRBV20-1; size: few; D: TRBD2; DNA: TGCAGTGCTAGCTCTAGCGGGAGGGCCGCGGAGACCCAGTACTTC; CDR3: CSASSSGRAAETQYF
J: TRBJ1-5; V: TRBV28; size: many; D: TRBD1; DNA: TGTGCCAGCAGTCCCATAAGCCCGGGACAGGGCGCCCTTTGGCAGCCCCAGCATTTT; CDR3: CASSPISPGQGALWQPQHF
J: TRBJ2-1; V: TRBV12-3/TRBV12-4; size: .; D: TRBD1; DNA: TGTGCCAGCAGTCAAAGGGACAGAGGGAATGAGCAGTTCTTC; CDR3: CASSQRDRGNEQFF
J: TRBJ2-7; V: TRBV10-3; size: many; D: .; DNA: TGTGCCATCAGTGACGGGCAGGGAGACGAGCAGTACTTC; CDR3: CAISDGQGDEQYF
J: TRBJ2-7; V: TRBV7-9; size: few; D: TRBD1; DNA: TGTGCCAGCAGGGGGGGACAGGCTCCGTATGAGCAGTACTTC; CDR3: CASRGGQAPYEQYF
J: TRBJ2-1; V: TRBV24-1; size: .; D: .; DNA: TGTGCCACCAGTGATTTGCTCGGGAATGAGCAGTTCTTC; CDR3: CATSDLLGNEQFF
J: TRBJ2-5; V: TRBV7-3; size: many; D: TRBD1; DNA: TGTGCCAGCAGCTTGGGACAGGGACCGCAAGAGACCCAGTACTTC; CDR3: CASSLGQGPQETQYF
J: TRBJ1-2; V: TRBV12-3/TRBV12-4; size: many; D: .; DNA: TGTGCCAGCACCTTAGGTTCGTGGGGCTACACCTTC; CDR3: CASTLGSWGYTF
J: TRBJ2-5; V: TRBV4-1; size: few; D: TRBD2; DNA: TGCGCCAGCAGCCAAGGGGTTAGCGGGGGGTACCAAGAGACCCAGTACTTC; CDR3: CASSQGVSGGYQETQYF
J: TRBJ2-1; V: TRBV28; size: .; D: TRBD2; DNA: TGTGCCATCCGGTCCGGCGGGAGTAAGAATGAGCAGTTCTTC; CDR3: CAIRSGGSKNEQFF
J: TRBJ2-1; V: TRBV6-1; size: many; D: .; DNA: TGTGCCAGCAGTGAGCTCCCTCAGGGGATCTGGGGGGATGAGCAGTTCTTC; CDR3: CASSELPQGIWGDEQFF
J: TRBJ1-1; V: TRBV6-5; size: .; D: .; DNA: TGTGCCAGCAGTTACTCCCTGGGCGCACCGAGGCCTGAAGCTTTCTTT; CDR3: CASSYSLGAPRPEAFF
J: TRBJ2-1; V: TRBV27; size: .; D: .; DNA: TGTGCCAGCAGTTTAACGGGAGAAGGCAATGAGCAGTTCTTC; CDR3: CASSLTGEGNEQFF
J: TRBJ1-4; V: TRBV29-1; size: .; D: TRBD1; DNA: TGCAGCGTGCCAGGGGGGGCGGATGAAAAACTGTTTTTT; CDR3: CSVPGGADEKLFF
J: TRBJ1-6; V: TRBV2; size: .; D: .; DNA: TGTGCCAGCAGTACTAGCTCCTATAATTCACCCCTCCACTTT; CDR3: CASSTSSYNSPLHF
J: TRBJ2-2; V: TRBV10-3; size: many; D: TRBD2; DNA: TGTGCCCGCCGGACTAGCGAGAACACCGGGGAGCTGTTTTTT; CDR3: CARRTSENTGELFF
J: TRBJ2-3; V: TRBV3-1; size: .; D: TRBD2; DNA: TGTGCCAGCAGCCAAGATTATACTAGCGGGACAGATACGCAGTATTTT; CDR3: CASSQDYTSGTDTQYF
J: TRBJ1-5; V: TRBV5-1; size: few; D: .; DNA: TGCGCCAGCAGCCTTCGGGGCGAGCCCACTCAGCCCCAGCATTTT; CDR3: CASSLRGEPTQPQHF
J: TRBJ2-7; V: TRBV15; size: .; D: TRBD1; DNA: TGTGCCACCAGCAGAGATGGGCCGGGACAGGGGGCCTACGAGCAGTACTTC; CDR3: CATSRDGPGQGAYEQYF
J: TRBJ2-7; V: TRBV6-2/TRBV6-3; size: .; D: TRBD1; DNA: TGTGCCAGCAGTGCCCCCGGGACAGGGGGCTTTTTGGAGCAGTACTTC; CDR3: CASSAPGTGGFLEQYF
J: TRBJ1-1; V: TRBV6-1; size: many; D: .; DNA: TGTGCCAGCAGCCTGAATGAAGGGGGAGACACTGAAGCTTTCTTT; CDR3: CASSLNEGGDTEAFF
J: TRBJ1-1; V: TRBV28; size: many; D: .; DNA: TGTGCCAGCAGCCCGGACTGGAACACTGAAGCTTTCTTT; CDR3: CASSPDWNTEAFF
J: TRBJ2-2; V: TRBV12-3/TRBV12-4; size: many; D: .; DNA: TGTGCCAGCAGTTTGATTCTGGGGGCGGGCACCGGGGAGCTGTTTTTT; CDR3: CASSLILGAGTGELFF
J: TRBJ1-2; V: TRBV30; size: few; D: TRBD1; DNA: TGTGCCGGAACTGCCGGGAGGGGGCCCAACTATGGCTACACCTTC; CDR3: CAGTAGRGPNYGYTF
J: TRBJ2-2; V: TRBV5-6; size: many; D: .; DNA: TGTGCCAGCAGCTTCGGCGGACCCGGGGAGCTGTTTTTT; CDR3: CASSFGGPGELFF
J: TRBJ2-1; V: TRBV28; size: .; D: .; DNA: TGTGCCAGCAAAGAGGGAACTGATGAGCAGTTCTTC; CDR3: CASKEGTDEQFF
J: TRBJ2-5; V: TRBV12-3/TRBV12-4; size: many; D: TRBD1; DNA: TGTGCCAGCAGTTGGGGGACAGGGAGGGAGCAAGAGACCCAGTACTTC; CDR3: CASSWGTGREQETQYF
J: TRBJ1-3; V: TRBV13; size: few; D: .; DNA: TGTGCCAGCAGCTTAGGCCTCGGGGGAAACACCATATATTTT; CDR3: CASSLGLGGNTIYF
J: TRBJ2-6; V: TRBV28; size: many; D: TRBD2; DNA: TGTGCCAGCAGCCGGGGGGACTTCAGCTCTGGGGCCAACGTCCTGACTTTC; CDR3: CASSRGDFSSGANVLTF
J: TRBJ2-7; V: TRBV7-7; size: .; D: .; DNA: TGTGCCAGCAGCCCCCCGGGCAAGACCTACGAGCAGTACTTC; CDR3: CASSPPGKTYEQYF
J: TRBJ2-5; V: TRBV7-7; size: .; D: TRBD2; DNA: TGTGCCAGCGGCCGAGGCCTAGCGGTCCCGGAGACCCAGTACTTC; CDR3: CASGRGLAVPETQYF
J: TRBJ1-1; V: TRBV5-1; size: .; D: TRBD1; DNA: TGCGCCAGCAGCTTGAGCGGACAGGGTGAAACTGAAGCTTTCTTT; CDR3: CASSLSGQGETEAFF
J: TRBJ1-3; V: TRBV10-2; size: .; D: .; DNA: TGCGCCAGCAGGGACTCAAACCGCCCCCTCTCTGGAAACACCATATATTTT; CDR3: CASRDSNRPLSGNTIYF
J: TRBJ2-5; V: TRBV5-1; size: many; D: TRBD1; DNA: TGTGCCAGCAGCTTGGGGACAGACCAAGAGACCCAGTACTTC; CDR3: CASSLGTDQETQYF
J: TRBJ2-3; V: TRBV5-5; size: .; D: .; DNA: TGTGCCAGCAGCCGGGCCGGAGTTACGCAGTATTTT; CDR3: CASSRAGVTQYF
J: TRBJ2-7; V: TRBV10-3; size: many; D: TRBD1; DNA: TGTGCCATCAGTGGGTGGACAGGGGTCTCCTACGAGCAGTACTTC; CDR3: CAISGWTGVSYEQYF
J: TRBJ2-7; V: TRBV10-2; size: .; D: TRBD1; DNA: TGCGCCAGCAAAGAGACAGGGGTCGAGCAGTACTTC; CDR3: CASKETGVEQYF
J: TRBJ2-1; V: TRBV10-3; size: .; D: .; DNA: TGTGCCATCAGCCTACGGACATCGGAGCAGTTCTTC; CDR3: CAISLRTSEQFF
J: TRBJ1-5; V: TRBV20-1; size: .; D: .; DNA: TGCAGTGCTACTCTGGACAGCTATCAGCCCCGGCATTTT; CDR3: CSATLDSYQPRHF
J: TRBJ1-1; V: TRBV6-5; size: many; D: .; DNA: TGTGCCAGCAGTTACTCGAGCGCTGAAGCTTTCTTT; CDR3: CASSYSSAEAFF
J: TRBJ2-7; V: TRBV2; size: many; D: .; DNA: TGTGCCAGCAAGGGCAGGGCCTACGAGCAGTACTTC; CDR3: CASKGRAYEQYF
J: TRBJ1-1; V: TRBV20-1; size: few; D: .; DNA: TGCAGTGTCCCGGGACGGGCTGGTTCTGAAGCTTTCTTT; CDR3: CSVPGRAGSEAFF
J: TRBJ2-7; V: TRBV6-1; size: .; D: TRBD2; DNA: TGTGCCAGCAGCCCCGGCGGGAGGCCGGTCGAGCAGTACTTC; CDR3: CASSPGGRPVEQYF
J: TRBJ2-4; V: TRBV29-1; size: .; D: .; DNA: TGCAGCGTTGTAGCTGGTCAGGGGGCCAAAAACATTCAGTACTTC; CDR3: CSVVAGQGAKNIQYF
J: TRBJ2-5; V: TRBV19; size: few; D: TRBD1; DNA: TGTGCCAGTAGTAGCTGGACAGGGGAAGAGACCCAGTACTTC; CDR3: CASSSWTGEETQYF
J: TRBJ1-1; V: TRBV20-1; size: many; D: .; DNA: TGCAGTGCTAGGAAAATCACTGAAGCTTTCTTT; CDR3: CSARKITEAFF
J: TRBJ2-2; V: TRBV15; size: few; D: .; DNA: TGTGCCACCAGCAGAGGAACAGCGAACACCGGGGAGCTGTTTTTT; CDR3: CATSRGTANTGELFF
J: TRBJ1-3; V: TRBV19; size: once; D: TRBD1; DNA: TGTGCCAGTAGTTCACCGGGACAGCTATCTGGAAACACCATATATTTT; CDR3: CASSSPGQLSGNTIYF
J: TRBJ2-1; V: TRBV19; size: .; D: .; DNA: TGTGCCAGTAGTGTTGTCCACAATGAGCAGTTCTTC; CDR3: CASSVVHNEQFF
J: TRBJ2-5; V: TRBV5-6; size: few; D: .; DNA: TGTGCCAGCAGCTTTGGCTCGAGAGAGACCCAGTACTTC; CDR3: CASSFGSRETQYF